Below, 3 T cell receptor beta chains from the same sample are listed, as sequenced in a study of response to subunit inactivated influenza vaccine. TCRdb re-analysed the RT-PCR reads in MiXCR, keeping a single row per CDR3 protein. The profile shows over 150,000 distinct CDR3 sequences, about 10% of them singletons. Sequencing was performed on CD8+ T cells sorted from PBMCs, taken roughly 24 months after vaccination. These TCRs come from a man aged 50 to 69 who received an inactivated influenza vaccine.

This clonotype was detected ten times or more. J is TRBJ1-2 and V is TRBV9; no clear D gene. V dropped 2 bases and J dropped 2 bases, with 13 bases sitting between them. The CDR3 contains 15 residues. Per germline, CDR1 SGDLS and CDR2 YYNGEE. The CDR3 here is CASSVLTGRNYGYTF. CDR3 nucleotides: TGTGCCAGCAGCGTCCTTACGGGGAGGAACTATGGCTACACCTTC.

This chain connects TRBV6-1 to TRBJ2-7, with a weak D call TRBD2 (6 bases). V was clipped by 8 bases and J by 1 base, with 12 bases between them. CDR3 length: 13 residues. Germline lookup yields CDR1 MNHNS and CDR2 SASEGT. The CDR3 region has the DNA TGTGCCAGCTATGGAGGGAGTTCCTACGAGCAGTACTTC. Amino acids: CASYGGSSYEQYF.

In its sample, this clonotype was seen once. The chain links TRBV11-1 to TRBJ2-6; D might be TRBD1 (6 bases). In germline, CDR1 is SGHAT, CDR2 FQDESV (reference sequence). The CDR3 covers 19 residues. Deletions cut 2 bases from V and 2 bases from J, with 19 bases between. CDR3 sequence: CASSLTTGPWIAGANVLTF. The CDR3 nucleotides are TGTGCCAGCAGCTTAACTACAGGGCCCTGGATAGCTGGGGCCAACGTCCTGACTTTC.